These 27 T cell receptor beta chains came from one sample sequenced in a study of beta chain features in type 1 diabetes. The entirety of the isolated RNA underwent reverse transcription, so expressed TCRB transcripts were sequenced. Profiling relied on immunoSEQ multiplex PCR, and the TCRdb table lists in-frame clones only, not all of them. The sample lists more than 150,000 clones, 13% seen once, with approximately 0.64% in the top ten. Sequenced material: central memory CD4+ T cells from blood. Every receptor here comes from a woman under 30 in good health.

The V and J genes are TRBV19 and TRBJ2-7; 8 bases agree with TRBD1. Germline V gene sequence: CDR1 LNHDA, CDR2 SQIVND (reference sequence). J lost 0 bases, V lost 7 bases, and 11 bases had no gene match. CDR3 length: 16 residues. For the CDR3, the DNA is TGTGCCAGTACCCCAGGGGACAGGCACGTCTCCTACGAGCAGTACTTC. Translating gives CASTPGDRHVSYEQYF.

This clone was counted only a few times. CDR3 bases: TGTGCCAGCTCTCTCCGTAGCGGGACCAATGAGCAGTTCTTC. This sequence encodes CASSLRSGTNEQFF. V usage is TRBV7-8 and J usage is TRBJ2-1, with TRBD2 identical over 8 bases. This CDR3 has 14 residues. The V gene end was trimmed by 8 bases and the J gene end by 6 bases; junction bases not matched to a gene: 9. The germline CDR1 and CDR2 sequences are SGHVS and FQNEAQ.

Many counts were recorded for this clone. V and J are TRBV7-2 and TRBJ2-7, with TRBD2 matching over 10 bases. The CDR3 runs to 15 residues. Germline V CDR1 and CDR2: SGHTA, FQGNSA. Trimming took 5 bases from V and 5 from J; bases not matched to a gene: 9. The CDR3 here is CASSTGLADVDEQYF. For the CDR3, the DNA is TGTGCCAGCAGCACCGGACTAGCGGACGTGGACGAGCAGTACTTC. The full variable domain, rest sourced from reference TRBV7-2 and TRBJ2-7, is GAGVSQSPSNKVTEKGKDVELRCDPISGHTALYWYRQSLGQGLEFLIYFQGNSAPDKSGLPSDRFSAERTGGSVSTLTIQRTQQEDSAVYLCASSTGLADVDEQYFGPGTRLTVT.

This clone was counted a few times. CDR3 bases: TGTGCCAGCAGCGTAGTAGGCGCGGGAGGGCTCTACAATGAGCAGTTCTTC. It is translated as CASSVVGAGGLYNEQFF. The genes are TRBV9 and TRBJ2-1; the match to TRBD2 covers 9 bases. From germline, CDR1 is SGDLS and CDR2 YYNGEE. V dropped 0 bases and J dropped 3; count of bases not matched to a gene: 7. The CDR3 is 17 amino acids. Combining the CDR3 with reference TRBV9 and TRBJ2-1 gives the whole variable domain DSGVTQTPKHLITATGQRVTLRCSPRSGDLSVYWYQQSLDQGLQFLIQYYNGEERAKGNILERFSAQQFPDLHSELNLSSLELGDSALYFCASSVVGAGGLYNEQFFGPGTRLTVL.

The chain employs TRBV5-1 and TRBJ2-3; 7 positions agree with TRBD1. The length of the CDR3 is 16 residues. V lost 4 bases to trimming and J lost 4 bases; unmatched junction nucleotides: 12. CDR1 and CDR2 from the germline V gene are SGHRS and YFSETQ. The CDR3 here is CASSGDRARVADTQYF. CDR3 nucleotide sequence: TGCGCCAGCAGCGGTGACAGGGCTCGAGTGGCAGATACGCAGTATTTT.

The chain employs TRBV4-1 and TRBJ2-3; 8 nucleotides match TRBD2. This CDR3 is 16 amino acids long. In germline, CDR1 is MGHRA, CDR2 YSYEKL. V trimming: 4 bases; J trimming: 1 base; junction bases outside the gene matches: 7. In DNA, the CDR3 is TGCGCCAGCAGCCCCGCGCGGGGGGCCGGCACAGATACGCAGTATTTT. It is translated as CASSPARGAGTDTQYF.

This clone was seen more than once but under ten times. This chain connects TRBV11-2 to TRBJ2-5; TRBD2 matches 12 bases. Germline V gives CDR1 SGHAT, CDR2 FQNNGV. There are 16 residues in the CDR3. The J segment lost 2 bases and the V segment lost 5 bases, leaving 6 bases of the junction unmatched. CDR3 in amino acids: CASSALAGGGQETQYF. CDR3 DNA sequence: TGTGCCAGCAGCGCTCTAGCGGGAGGGGGTCAAGAGACCCAGTACTTC.

In its sample, this clone was seen once. The rearrangement uses TRBV10-3 and TRBJ2-7; D might be TRBD2 (6 bases). The CDR3 is made up of 18 amino acids. Trimming took 0 bases from V and 2 from J, leaving 20 bases between them. Germline V lookup: CDR1 ENHRY, CDR2 SYGVKD. The chain's CDR3 is CAISESGRTAGRTYEQYF. The CDR3 region has the DNA TGTGCCATCAGTGAGTCCGGTCGCACAGCGGGCCGAACCTACGAGCAGTACTTC.

The rearrangement links TRBV10-3 to TRBJ1-1, with D possibly being TRBD1 (6 bases). Looked up from germline, CDR1 is ENHRY and CDR2 is SYGVKD. This CDR3 is 16 amino acids long. V was shortened by 2 bases and J by 1 base, with 14 bases between the two germline ends. CDR3 amino acids: CAISEPTRGTNTEAFF. CDR3 DNA: TGTGCCATCAGTGAGCCGACAAGGGGGACGAACACTGAAGCTTTCTTT.

The V gene is TRBV11-1, the J gene TRBJ2-7; TRBD1 matches at 7 bases. The CDR3 consists of 14 residues. The V segment lost 2 bases and the J segment 5 bases; nucleotides outside the gene matches: 6. In germline, CDR1 is SGHAT, CDR2 FQDESV (reference sequence). CDR3 sequence (DNA): TGTGCCAGCAGCTTAAGCAGGGGGACCCACGAGCAGTACTTC. Amino acids: CASSLSRGTHEQYF.

The table lists this clone with a few counts. The CDR3 DNA sequence: TGTGCCACCCAGGGCAATAGAGCTAACTATGGCTACACCTTC. Translating it yields CATQGNRANYGYTF. The chain carries TRBV10-3 and TRBJ1-2, with D possibly being TRBD1 (5 bases). Germline CDR1 ENHRY, CDR2 SYGVKD. Trimming stripped 10 bases from V and 0 bases from J, with 15 bases between. This CDR3 contains 14 residues.

This chain's CDR3 is CASSYNRGEGEAFF. The CDR3 nucleotides are TGTGCCAGCAGTTACAACAGGGGTGAGGGAGAAGCTTTCTTT. The chain carries TRBV27 and TRBJ1-1, with 7 positions matching TRBD1. Germline CDR1 is MNHEY and CDR2 is SMNVEV (reference sequence). The trim removed 4 bases at V and 8 bases at J, leaving 10 bases unmatched. This CDR3 is 14 amino acids long.

The V call is TRBV9, the J call TRBJ2-1; 8 positions match TRBD2. The CDR3 consists of 13 residues. Germline V CDR1 and CDR2: SGDLS, YYNGEE. Trimming took 2 bases from V and 10 from J; bases not matched to a gene: 5. CDR3 region: CASSVPLAGEQFF. CDR3 sequence (DNA): TGTGCCAGCAGCGTCCCTCTAGCGGGCGAGCAGTTCTTC.

The count of this clone is one. The chain is built from TRBV7-9 and TRBJ2-3, with TRBD2 identical over 10 bases. V lost 5 bases and J lost 4; bases outside the gene matches: 9. This CDR3 has 16 amino acids. The germline gives CDR1 SEHNR, CDR2 FQNEAQ (reference sequence). The CDR3 region is CASSIRAGGGADTQYF. The CDR3 DNA follows: TGTGCCAGCAGCATCCGAGCGGGAGGGGGGGCAGATACGCAGTATTTT. The whole variable domain, filled in from reference TRBV7-9 and TRBJ2-3, reads DTGVSQNPRHKITKRGQNVTFRCDPISEHNRLYWYRQTLGQGPEFLTYFQNEAQLEKSRLLSDRFSAERPKGSFSTLEIQRTEQGDSAMYLCASSIRAGGGADTQYFGPGTRLTVL.

The sample holds a few counts of this clone. V is TRBV10-3 and J is TRBJ1-1; 10 positions agree with TRBD1. This CDR3 spans 12 amino acids. V shed 11 bases and J 5 bases; nucleotides not matched to a gene: 5. CDR1 and CDR2 from the germline V gene are ENHRY and SYGVKD. CDR3 sequence (DNA): TGTGCCGCCGGGACAGGGGATACTGAAGCTTTCTTT. As protein: CAAGTGDTEAFF.

The chain combines TRBV5-8 with TRBJ2-2; the match to TRBD1 covers 8 bases. The CDR3 runs 16 residues. CDR1 and CDR2 (germline): SGHTS, YDEGEE. Trimming took 1 base from V and 3 from J; bases not matched to a gene: 5. The CDR3 loop reads CASSLNRGSYTGELFF. For the CDR3, the DNA is TGTGCCAGCAGCTTGAACAGGGGGAGTTACACCGGGGAGCTGTTTTTT.

This clone was found many times. The chain carries TRBV4-1 and TRBJ1-4, with D tentatively TRBD1 (5 bases). CDR1 MGHRA and CDR2 YSYEKL come from the germline V gene. This CDR3 comprises 16 residues. Deletions cut 6 bases from V and 4 bases from J, with 18 bases between. CDR3 DNA sequence: TGCGCCAGCAGACATCTCTTCTCCAGGGATAATGAAAAACTGTTTTTT. Protein: CASRHLFSRDNEKLFF.

The V call is TRBV28, the J call TRBJ1-1; 7 nucleotides line up with TRBD1. CDR1 is MDHEN, CDR2 SYDVKM, per germline. The V and J ends lost 5 bases and 8 bases, in that order; junction bases with no gene match: 5. The CDR3 has 12 residues. This CDR3 reads CASSQLQGEAFF. The CDR3 nucleotides read TGTGCCAGCAGTCAACTACAGGGGGAAGCTTTCTTT.

The V gene is TRBV10-1, the J gene TRBJ2-1; D not resolved. Trimming removed 3 bases at V and 7 bases at J, with 10 bases between. The V gene's germline CDR1 is WNHNN and CDR2 SYGVQD (reference sequence). The CDR3 sequence is 13 residues long. DNA for the CDR3: TGCGCCAGCAGTGAAGCCGGGTCGAATGAGCAGTTCTTC. Translation: CASSEAGSNEQFF.

A few counts support this clone. The chain has TRBV28 and TRBJ2-7; 10 positions match TRBD1. J lost 4 bases, V lost 6 bases, and 6 bases had no gene match. This CDR3 comprises 14 residues. In germline, CDR1 is MDHEN, CDR2 SYDVKM. CDR3 in amino acids: CASRLDRGRYEQYF. The CDR3 DNA follows: TGTGCCAGCAGATTAGACAGGGGGCGGTACGAGCAGTACTTC. The whole variable domain, remainder taken from reference TRBV28 and TRBJ2-7, is DVKVTQSSRYLVKRTGEKVFLECVQDMDHENMFWYRQDPGLGLRLIYFSYDVKMKEKGDIPEGYSVSREKKERFSLILESASTNQTSMYLCASRLDRGRYEQYFGPGTRLTVT.

This clone was seen more than once but under ten times. The genes are TRBV18 and TRBJ2-7, with D maybe TRBD1 (5 bases). The CDR3 is made up of 14 amino acids. Germline lookup yields CDR1 KGHSH and CDR2 LQKENI. V lost 3 bases and J lost 6, with 15 bases in between. The CDR3 nucleotides read TGTGCCAGCTCACCCCCGGTGTTTAGGGGCGAGCAGTACTTC. It yields the protein CASSPPVFRGEQYF.

This clone came up a few times. The genes are TRBV5-6 and TRBJ2-5; 9 bases match TRBD1. The V gene's germline CDR1 is SGHDT and CDR2 YYEEEE. This CDR3 region has 13 residues. With 5 bases clipped from V and 5 bases from J, the junction kept 4 bases outside the gene matches. CDR3 protein: CASSYDRGETQYF. CDR3 sequence (DNA): TGTGCCAGCAGTTACGACAGGGGGGAGACCCAGTACTTC.

This clone has only a few counts. The chain has TRBV11-1 and TRBJ2-5; 9 positions match TRBD1. From germline, CDR1 is SGHAT and CDR2 FQDESV (reference sequence). V trimming: 7 bases; J trimming: 1 base; junction bases outside the gene matches: 1. This CDR3 has 13 residues. The CDR3 DNA follows: TGTGCCAGCAACAGGGGGCGCCAAGAGACCCAGTACTTC. This encodes CASNRGRQETQYF.

The V call is TRBV15, the J call TRBJ1-2; D is ambiguous. Germline CDR1 and CDR2: LNHNV and YYDKDF (reference sequence). The CDR3 length is 13 residues. The V gene lost 8 bases and the J gene lost 4 bases, with 14 bases spanning the gap. The CDR3 here is CATSGGGAYGYTF. CDR3 in DNA: TGTGCCACCTCCGGCGGAGGAGCCTATGGCTACACCTTC.

The chain joins TRBV6-5 to TRBJ2-1; 7 bases match TRBD2. The CDR3 contains 16 residues. The V and J ends lost 0 bases and 7 bases, in that order; junction bases with no gene match: 9. CDR1 MNHEY and CDR2 SVGAGI come from the germline V gene. The CDR3 DNA reads TGTGCCAGCAGTTACTCGCCTAGCGGCTCAGAAAATGAGCAGTTCTTC. It specifies CASSYSPSGSENEQFF.

This clone was seen only a few times. The chain carries TRBV5-1 and TRBJ2-2; D gene ambiguous. Per the germline V gene, CDR1 is SGHRS and CDR2 is YFSETQ. The CDR3 totals 14 residues. V was cut by 0 bases and J by 2 bases, with 5 bases left in between. CDR3 nucleotide sequence: TGCGCCAGCAGCTTGGCCCTTAACACCGGGGAGCTGTTTTTT. Its translation is CASSLALNTGELFF.

This clone was observed a handful of times. The chain combines TRBV5-4 with TRBJ2-7; D might be TRBD2 (5 bases). The germline V gene encodes CDR1 SGHNT and CDR2 YYREEE (reference sequence). V lost 4 bases and J lost 7, with 12 bases in between. The CDR3 sequence is 12 residues long. The CDR3 sequence: CASSGRSGEQYF. The CDR3 nucleotides are TGTGCCAGCAGCGGGAGATCGGGAGAGCAGTACTTC.